This TCR beta chain was recorded in a study of T cell clonality in common variable immunodeficiency. Study outcomes and limitations: Links between repertoire features and CVID complications were heterogeneity-limited. Common variable immunodeficiency TCR beta sequences reportedly had fewer deletions and N-nucleotide insertions. Compared with controls, CVID subjects had fewer shared TCRbeta clones. CVID subjects showed higher TCRbeta clonality than healthy controls.

The CDR3 has 17 residues. The germline CDR1 and CDR2 sequences are SNHLY and FYNNEI. V was clipped by 6 bases and J by 4 bases; unmatched bases: 11. This clone has a count of ten or more. Its specificity is not known. The read gets to within 3 residues of the CDR3 end, and the germline J gene fills in the rest. TCRdb keeps only in-frame clones here, not all; method: immunoSEQ multiplex PCR. This sample carries 50,000 to 60,000 clones, none of them present only once. The chain has TRBV2 and TRBJ2-7, with 14 bases identical to TRBD2. The clonotype was recovered from a person aged 18-70 years in good health. The sequenced material came from peripheral blood mononuclear cells. CDR3 amino acids: CASSLPGLAGGTYEQYF. The CDR3 DNA, read in part, is TGTGCCAGCAGCCTCCCCGGACTAGCGGGAGGAACTTACGAG.